This T cell receptor (beta chain) was found in a study of cytomegalovirus exposure and HLA in healthy donors. Study results and caveats: Prediction of most subjects' HLA-A and HLA-B alleles by TCR beta sequences was reportedly accurate. DRB1 showed the most TCR associations and HLA-C the fewest in a later analysis, as rates varied by HLA locus. In a later analysis, specific HLA alleles were associated with 16,000 or so TCR beta sequences at a 0.05 false discovery rate.

A single count supports this clone. The antigen is not known. The CDR3 sequence is 16 residues long. Per the germline V gene, CDR1 is WSHSY and CDR2 is SAAADI. V trimming: 3 bases; J trimming: 4 bases; junction bases outside the gene matches: 7. Primers: 60 Vbeta forward and 13 Jbeta reverse. Assay used: immunoSEQ multiplex PCR; TCRdb lists only in-frame clones, some missing. The sample contains about 110,000 clones, 80% to 85% of which appear only once. The genes are TRBV10-2 and TRBJ2-7, with 12 bases fitting TRBD2. Sequencing was done on a sample of PBMCs. The sequence was obtained from a woman aged 55-70 years in good health and CMV-seropositive. The CDR3 DNA follows: TGCGCCAGCAGTGACCGCAGGACTAGCGGGACATACGAGCAGTACTTC. This encodes CASSDRRTSGTYEQYF.